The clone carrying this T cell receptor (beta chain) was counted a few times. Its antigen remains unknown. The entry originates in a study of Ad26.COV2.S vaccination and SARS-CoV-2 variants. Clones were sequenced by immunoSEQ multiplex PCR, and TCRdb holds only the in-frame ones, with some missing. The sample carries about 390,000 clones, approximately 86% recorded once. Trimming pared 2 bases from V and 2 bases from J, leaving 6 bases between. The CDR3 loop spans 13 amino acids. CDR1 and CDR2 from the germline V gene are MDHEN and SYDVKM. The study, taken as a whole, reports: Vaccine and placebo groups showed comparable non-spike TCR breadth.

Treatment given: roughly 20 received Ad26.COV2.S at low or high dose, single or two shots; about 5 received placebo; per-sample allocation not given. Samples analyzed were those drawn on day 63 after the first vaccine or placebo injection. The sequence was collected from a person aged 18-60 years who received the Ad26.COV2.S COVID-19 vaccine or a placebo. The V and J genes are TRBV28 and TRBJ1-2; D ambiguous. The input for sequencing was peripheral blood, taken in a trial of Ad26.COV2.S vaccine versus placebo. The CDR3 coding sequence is TGTGCCAGCAGTTTAACTGAAAACTATGGCTACACCTTC. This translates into CASSLTENYGYTF.